A single sample gave rise to the 20 T cell receptor beta chains below, sequenced in a study of control samples from healthy donors and cancer patients. Clones were read by immunoSEQ multiplex PCR, and TCRdb kept only the in-frame ones, dropping some. The profile shows more than 100,000 clones, 89% of them singletons. Sequencing input: PBMCs. These receptors originate from a man aged 45-60 years with head and neck cancer.

A word on this clone: One junction end does not reproduce the germline sequence, and a read error may be involved. The chain employs TRBV5-1 and TRBJ2-7, with a tentative D call TRBD2 (5 bases). Germline values: CDR1 SGHRS, CDR2 YFSETQ. The CDR3 length is 16 residues. The chain's CDR3 is CTSSLEARTLTYEQYF. The CDR3 DNA is TGCACCAGCAGCTTGGAGGCCAGAACCCTTACCTACGAGCAGTACTTC.

This chain uses TRBV7-2 with TRBJ2-3; TRBD2 is a possible D gene (7 bases). From germline, CDR1 is SGHTA and CDR2 FQGNSA. Trimming took off 5 bases at V and 1 base at J, with 16 bases between the two ends. CDR3 size: 16 residues. The DNA of the CDR3 is TGTGCCAGCAGCCAGGGGCGGGGGAGGGGCACAGATACGCAGTATTTT. Residues: CASSQGRGRGTDTQYF.

This clone was found a few times. The chain recombines TRBV6-2 or TRBV6-3 with TRBJ2-3; 10 positions agree with TRBD2. The V segment lost 6 bases and the J segment 8 bases; nucleotides outside the gene matches: 17. The CDR3 length is 17 residues. Germline CDR1 and CDR2: MNHEY and SVGEGT. CDR3: CASSPLAGAPIKGTQYF. CDR3 DNA: TGTGCCAGCAGCCCCCTAGCGGGGGCTCCGATTAAGGGTACGCAGTATTTT.

This rearrangement joins TRBV6-2 or TRBV6-3 to TRBJ2-5; TRBD2 matches 10 bases. This CDR3 spans 16 amino acids. V was clipped by 4 bases and J by 0 bases; unmatched bases: 5. Per the germline V gene, CDR1 is MNHEY and CDR2 is SVGEGT. This CDR3 is CASSSPGLAYQETQYF. The CDR3 region has the DNA TGTGCCAGCAGTTCACCGGGACTAGCGTACCAAGAGACCCAGTACTTC.

The chain has TRBV12-3 or TRBV12-4 and TRBJ1-2; a possible D gene is TRBD1 (6 bases). V dropped 3 bases and J dropped 8 bases, with 10 bases sitting between them. The CDR3 sequence is 12 residues long. Here the CDR3 DNA reads TGTGCCAGCAGTTTTCAGGGGAGCGGCTACACCTTC. It codes for CASSFQGSGYTF.

The chain employs TRBV28 and TRBJ2-1; TRBD2 matches at 10 bases. The CDR3 length is 14 residues. With 5 bases clipped from V and 6 bases from J, the junction kept 4 bases outside the gene matches. Germline CDR1 is MDHEN and CDR2 is SYDVKM. CDR3 bases: TGTGCCAGCAGTCTAGCGGGAGTAGGCAATGAGCAGTTCTTC. Its protein product is CASSLAGVGNEQFF.

This clone was seen once. V and J are TRBV5-4 and TRBJ1-1; TRBD1 matches 8 bases. CDR3 size: 16 residues. Per the germline V gene, CDR1 is SGHNT and CDR2 is YYREEE (reference sequence). Trimming took 2 bases from V and 3 from J; bases not matched to a gene: 9. The CDR3 spells CASSFNRGARDTEAFF. The DNA of the CDR3 is TGTGCCAGCAGCTTCAACAGGGGGGCAAGGGACACTGAAGCTTTCTTT.

This chain joins TRBV3-1 (or the pseudogene TRBV3-2) and TRBJ2-7; D is possibly TRBD1 (6 bases). CDR1 and CDR2 (germline): LGHDT, YNNKEL (reference sequence). CDR3 size: 16 residues. The V and J ends lost 2 bases and 3 bases respectively, with 17 bases between them. The DNA of the CDR3 is TGTGCCAGCAGCCAATATCAGGGGCTCACCATCTACGAGCAGTACTTC. Translating it yields CASSQYQGLTIYEQYF.

This clone was seen more than once but under ten times. The chain carries TRBV28 and TRBJ1-5; D call uncertain. CDR1 is MDHEN and CDR2 is SYDVKM in the germline V gene. The CDR3 runs 13 residues. Trimming removed 4 bases at V and 0 bases at J, with 4 bases between. This chain's CDR3 is CASSWDSNQPQHF. As DNA, the CDR3 is TGTGCCAGCAGTTGGGATAGCAATCAGCCCCAGCATTTT.

J is TRBJ2-5 and V is TRBV19; 12 bases line up with TRBD2. V lost 4 bases to trimming and J lost 4 bases; unmatched junction nucleotides: 4. The CDR3 covers 15 residues. Germline CDR1 and CDR2: LNHDA and SQIVND (reference sequence). This CDR3 is CASSRTSGKVETQYF. The CDR3 DNA reads TGTGCCAGTAGTAGGACTAGCGGGAAGGTAGAGACCCAGTACTTC. Together with reference TRBV19 and TRBJ2-5, the CDR3 gives the full variable domain: DGGITQSPKYLFRKEGQNVTLSCEQNLNHDAMYWYRQDPGQGLRLIYYSQIVNDFQKGDIAEGYSVSREKKESFPLTVTSAQKNPTAFYLCASSRTSGKVETQYFGPGTRLLVL.

The chain links TRBV6-6 to TRBJ1-2; D perhaps matches TRBD1 (6 bases). CDR3 length: 15 residues. Germline lookup yields CDR1 MNHNY and CDR2 SVGAGI (reference sequence). V was cut by 2 bases and J by 6 bases, with 16 bases left in between. The CDR3 DNA sequence: TGTGCCAGCAGTTACCTGGGGGGCGGAGGAGATGGCTACACCTTC. This codes for CASSYLGGGGDGYTF.

J is TRBJ1-4 and V is TRBV27; tentatively, D is TRBD1 (5 bases). V lost 1 base and J lost 8, with 14 bases in between. Germline V gene data show CDR1 as MNHEY and CDR2 as SMNVEV (reference sequence). The CDR3 contains 15 residues. The CDR3 region has the DNA TGTGCCAGCAGTTTATTAACAGGATTTGGGGAAAAACTGTTTTTT. Amino acids: CASSLLTGFGEKLFF.

The gene calls are TRBV28 and TRBJ1-2; no definite D call. This CDR3 contains 13 residues. CDR1 and CDR2 from the germline V gene are MDHEN and SYDVKM. Between the trimmed V and J ends, which lost 4 bases and 6 bases, there was a span of 12 bases. The CDR3 loop is CASSYPAANGYTF. The CDR3, as DNA: TGTGCCAGCAGTTATCCAGCTGCAAATGGCTACACCTTC.

This chain links TRBV3-1 (or the pseudogene TRBV3-2) with TRBJ2-7; D gene unclear. The length of the CDR3 is 14 residues. CDR1 is LGHDT, CDR2 YNNKEL, per germline (reference sequence). Trimming left V 0 bases short and J 4 bases short, with 10 bases between. DNA of the CDR3: TGTGCCAGCAGCCAAGATGGAGTTGGGTACGAGCAGTACTTC. This gives the protein CASSQDGVGYEQYF.

The chain is built from TRBV28 and TRBJ2-7, with TRBD1 identical over 8 bases. The CDR3 has 13 amino acids. Germline CDR1 MDHEN, CDR2 SYDVKM. The trim removed 3 bases at V and 7 bases at J, leaving 5 bases unmatched. As DNA, the CDR3 is TGTGCCAGCAGTTTCCCAGACAGGGGAGAGCAGTACTTC. Translation: CASSFPDRGEQYF. Complete variable domain (other parts from reference TRBV28 and TRBJ2-7): DVKVTQSSRYLVKRTGEKVFLECVQDMDHENMFWYRQDPGLGLRLIYFSYDVKMKEKGDIPEGYSVSREKKERFSLILESASTNQTSMYLCASSFPDRGEQYFGPGTRLTVT.

The gene calls are TRBV10-3 and TRBJ2-2; D may be TRBD1 (5 bases). V was trimmed by 8 bases and J by 0 bases, leaving 13 bases between them. The length of the CDR3 is 15 residues. CDR1 is ENHRY and CDR2 is SYGVKD in the germline V gene. The CDR3 reads CAIGRTPANTGELFF. For the CDR3, the DNA is TGTGCCATCGGCAGGACACCCGCGAACACCGGGGAGCTGTTTTTT.

V is TRBV19 and J is TRBJ1-1; D uncertain. From germline, CDR1 is LNHDA and CDR2 SQIVND (reference sequence). V shed 5 bases and J shed 4 bases, with 20 bases lying between them. The length of the CDR3 is 16 residues. CDR3 amino acids: CASSFGPRLRVTEAFF. The CDR3 DNA reads as TGTGCCAGTAGTTTCGGCCCCCGTCTTAGGGTCACTGAAGCTTTCTTT. Drawing the rest from reference TRBV19 and TRBJ1-1, the complete variable domain is DGGITQSPKYLFRKEGQNVTLSCEQNLNHDAMYWYRQDPGQGLRLIYYSQIVNDFQKGDIAEGYSVSREKKESFPLTVTSAQKNPTAFYLCASSFGPRLRVTEAFFGQGTRLTVV.

The chain is built from TRBV19 and TRBJ1-3; no clear D. The V end lost 4 bases, the J end lost 0 bases, and 10 bases lay between the germline ends. Germline-derived CDR1 and CDR2 are LNHDA and SQIVND (reference sequence). The CDR3 totals 15 residues. CDR3 region: CASSTDGPSGNTIYF. The CDR3 DNA follows: TGTGCCAGTAGTACGGACGGACCCTCTGGAAACACCATATATTTT. The whole variable domain, remainder taken from reference TRBV19 and TRBJ1-3, is DGGITQSPKYLFRKEGQNVTLSCEQNLNHDAMYWYRQDPGQGLRLIYYSQIVNDFQKGDIAEGYSVSREKKESFPLTVTSAQKNPTAFYLCASSTDGPSGNTIYFGEGSWLTVV.

The chain recombines TRBV7-9 with TRBJ1-3, with 8 bases lining up with TRBD1. Germline lookup yields CDR1 SEHNR and CDR2 FQNEAQ (reference sequence). V trimming: 2 bases; J trimming: 3 bases; junction bases outside the gene matches: 3. The CDR3 is 15 amino acids. In DNA, the CDR3 is TGTGCCAGCAGCTTACAGGGGGCGAATGGAAACACCATATATTTT. Protein product: CASSLQGANGNTIYF.

The chain uses TRBV20-1 and TRBJ2-5; D is uncertain. The germline CDR1 and CDR2 sequences are DFQATT and SNEGSKA (reference sequence). The CDR3 runs 10 residues. Trimming removed 3 bases from V and 5 bases from J, with 4 bases in between. DNA of the CDR3: TGCAGTGCTAGCGGGGAGACCCAGTACTTC. It codes for CSASGETQYF.